Detailed here is one T cell receptor (beta chain). TCRdb processed the RT-PCR reads anew with MiXCR; each CDR3 protein has one entry. The sample records almost 700,000 distinct CDR3 sequences, approximately 14% being singletons. Germline CDR1 MNHNY, CDR2 SVGAGI (reference sequence). Between the trimmed V and J ends, which lost 0 bases and 6 bases, there was a span of 15 bases. CDR3 size: 16 residues. The TCR originated in a female donor in good health, serving as a healthy control. The specimen was memory CD4+ T cells from blood. The J gene is TRBJ1-5, the V gene TRBV6-6; a weak D match, TRBD1 (6 bases). This CDR3 reads CASSYSTSGDGQPQHF. The CDR3 bases are TGTGCCAGCAGTTACTCGACCTCAGGGGATGGTCAGCCCCAGCATTTT.